This TCR beta chain comes out of a study of OX40 agonist ivuxolimab in advanced cancers. The protocol was immunoSEQ multiplex PCR, while the TCRdb copy is restricted to in-frame clones and leaves out a portion. The table lists 55,000 to 90,000 clones, 86% of them singletons. CDR3 size: 15 residues. CDR1 is KGHSH and CDR2 is LQKENI in the germline V gene. V lost 0 bases and J lost 7, with 16 bases in between. The source is an adult with an advanced solid tumor such as melanoma, head and neck, liver or kidney cancer. The genes are TRBV18 and TRBJ2-7, with D tentatively TRBD1 (7 bases). The specimen was CD4+ or CD8+ T cells sorted from blood, collected in a trial of the OX40 agonist ivuxolimab. The chain's CDR3 is CASSPPGQGGREQYF. The CDR3 DNA is TGTGCCAGCTCACCACCGGGGCAGGGGGGTCGTGAGCAGTACTTC.